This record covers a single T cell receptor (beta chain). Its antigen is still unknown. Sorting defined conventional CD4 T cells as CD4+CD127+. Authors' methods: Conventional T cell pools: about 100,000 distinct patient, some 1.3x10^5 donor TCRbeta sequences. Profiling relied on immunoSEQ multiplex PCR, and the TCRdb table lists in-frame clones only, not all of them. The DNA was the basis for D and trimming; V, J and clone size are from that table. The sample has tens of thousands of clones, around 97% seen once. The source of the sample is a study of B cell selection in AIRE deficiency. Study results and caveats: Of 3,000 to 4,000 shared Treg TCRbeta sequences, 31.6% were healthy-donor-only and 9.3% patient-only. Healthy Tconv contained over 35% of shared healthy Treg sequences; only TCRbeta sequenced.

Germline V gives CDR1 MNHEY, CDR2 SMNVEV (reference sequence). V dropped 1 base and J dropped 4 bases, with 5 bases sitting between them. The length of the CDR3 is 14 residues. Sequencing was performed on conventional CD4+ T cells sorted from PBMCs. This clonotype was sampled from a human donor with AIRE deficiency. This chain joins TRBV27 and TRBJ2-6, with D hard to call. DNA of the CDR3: TGTGCCAGCAGTTTATGGTCCGGGGCCAACGTCCTGACTTTC. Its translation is CASSLWSGANVLTF.